This T cell receptor beta chain comes out of a study of cytomegalovirus exposure and HLA in healthy donors. V lost 6 bases, J lost 8 bases, and 5 bases stayed unmatched. Germline V gives CDR1 SGHAT, CDR2 FQNNGV. CDR3 length: 14 amino acids. PCR involved 60 Vbeta and 13 Jbeta primers. Data came from immunoSEQ multiplex PCR; TCRdb stores just in-frame clones and leaves some out. The table shows over 90,000 clones, with over 75% occurring only once. The clonotype was recovered from a man aged 40-49 years in good health and CMV-seropositive. Sequenced material: PBMCs. The chain carries TRBV11-2 and TRBJ1-4, with 11 nucleotides matching TRBD1. CDR3 sequence: CASRDRGRTEKLFF. For the CDR3, the DNA is TGTGCCAGCAGGGACAGGGGGCGAACAGAAAAACTGTTTTTT.